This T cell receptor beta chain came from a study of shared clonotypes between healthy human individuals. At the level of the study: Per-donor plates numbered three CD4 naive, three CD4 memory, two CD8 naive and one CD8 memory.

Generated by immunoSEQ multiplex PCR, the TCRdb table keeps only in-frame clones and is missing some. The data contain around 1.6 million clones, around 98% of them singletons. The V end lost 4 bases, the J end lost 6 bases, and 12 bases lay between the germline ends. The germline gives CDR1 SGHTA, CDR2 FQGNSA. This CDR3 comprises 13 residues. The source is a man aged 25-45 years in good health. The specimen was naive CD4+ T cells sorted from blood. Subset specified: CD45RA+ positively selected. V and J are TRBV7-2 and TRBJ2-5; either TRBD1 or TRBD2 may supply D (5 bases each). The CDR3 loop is CASSWDLGKTQYF. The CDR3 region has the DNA TGTGCCAGCAGCTGGGACCTGGGAAAGACCCAGTACTTC.